This T cell receptor beta chain was found in a study of blood T cell repertoires in COVID-19. The overall study: Collection of acute and convalescent COVID-19 samples took place in the United States, Italy and Spain. T cells, B-cell-depleted T cells, or PBMCs supplied cDNA or gDNA.

Authors' methods: Estimation of nucleated cell counts was performed using reference gene primer amplification. Generated by immunoSEQ multiplex PCR, the TCRdb table keeps only in-frame clones and is missing some. That table is the source of V, J and clone size, and D and trimming were worked out from the DNA. The sample has 75,000 to 100,000 clones, 82% seen once. This CDR3 is built from 16 residues. V lost 0 bases and J lost 9, with 15 bases in between. This sequence was found in a human donor in a cohort sampled during active COVID-19. The chain links TRBV23-1 to TRBJ1-6, with a weak D call TRBD1 (6 bases). TRBV23-1 is filed as an ORF, its function uncertain. Sequenced input: peripheral blood. The CDR3 nucleotides read TGCGCCAGCAGTCAATCGGGAGGGGGGTGGCGTTCACCCCTCCACTTT. This gives the protein CASSQSGGGWRSPLHF.